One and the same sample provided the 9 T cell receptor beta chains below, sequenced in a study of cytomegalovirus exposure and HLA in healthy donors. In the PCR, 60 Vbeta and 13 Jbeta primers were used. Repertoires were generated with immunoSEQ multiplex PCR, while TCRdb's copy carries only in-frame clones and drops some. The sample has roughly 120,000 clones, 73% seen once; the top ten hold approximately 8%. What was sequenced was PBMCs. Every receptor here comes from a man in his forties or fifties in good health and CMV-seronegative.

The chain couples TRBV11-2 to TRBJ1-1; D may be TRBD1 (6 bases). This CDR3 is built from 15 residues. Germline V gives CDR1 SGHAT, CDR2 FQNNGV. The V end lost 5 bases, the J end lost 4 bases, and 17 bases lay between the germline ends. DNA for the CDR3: TGTGCCAGCAGCAGGTCAGGGGAGTTGGGCACTGAAGCTTTCTTT. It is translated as CASSRSGELGTEAFF.

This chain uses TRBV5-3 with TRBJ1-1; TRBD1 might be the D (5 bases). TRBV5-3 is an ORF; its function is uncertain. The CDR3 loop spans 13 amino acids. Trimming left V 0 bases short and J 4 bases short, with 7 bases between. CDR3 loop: CARSLAGGTEAFF. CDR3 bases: TGTGCCAGAAGCTTGGCCGGGGGCACTGAAGCTTTCTTT.

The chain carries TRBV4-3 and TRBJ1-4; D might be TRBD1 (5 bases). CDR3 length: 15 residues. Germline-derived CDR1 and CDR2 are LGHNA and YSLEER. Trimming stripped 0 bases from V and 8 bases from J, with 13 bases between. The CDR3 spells CASSQDGAGYEKLFF. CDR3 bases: TGCGCCAGCAGCCAAGATGGGGCAGGGTACGAAAAACTGTTTTTT.

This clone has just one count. The CDR3 loop reads CASRDTGVGNEKLFF. The CDR3 DNA sequence: TGCGCCAGCAGGGACACAGGGGTCGGTAATGAAAAACTGTTTTTT. The chain couples TRBV5-1 to TRBJ1-4; 7 bases fit TRBD1. Trimming took 5 bases from V and 4 from J; bases not matched to a gene: 8. The CDR3 has 15 residues. Per the germline V gene, CDR1 is SGHRS and CDR2 is YFSETQ.

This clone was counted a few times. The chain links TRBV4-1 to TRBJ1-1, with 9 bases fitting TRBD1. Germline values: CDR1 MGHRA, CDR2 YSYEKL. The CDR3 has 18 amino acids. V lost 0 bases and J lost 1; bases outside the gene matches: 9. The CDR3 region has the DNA TGCGCCAGCAGCCAAGATAGACAGGGGGATGTGGGGAACACTGAAGCTTTCTTT. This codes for CASSQDRQGDVGNTEAFF.

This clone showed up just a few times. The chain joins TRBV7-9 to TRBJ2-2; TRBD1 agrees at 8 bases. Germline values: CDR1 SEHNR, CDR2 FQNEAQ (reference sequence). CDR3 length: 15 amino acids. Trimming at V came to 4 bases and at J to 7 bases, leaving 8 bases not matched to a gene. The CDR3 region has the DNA TGTGCCAGCAGCTCCTCCAGGGGGCTGGGCGGGGAGCTGTTTTTT. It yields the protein CASSSSRGLGGELFF.

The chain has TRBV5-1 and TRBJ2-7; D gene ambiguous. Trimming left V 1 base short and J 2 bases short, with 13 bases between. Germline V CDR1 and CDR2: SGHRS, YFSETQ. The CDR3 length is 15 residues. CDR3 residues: CASSLIPTDAYEQYF. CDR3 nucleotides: TGCGCCAGCAGCTTGATTCCCACAGATGCCTACGAGCAGTACTTC.

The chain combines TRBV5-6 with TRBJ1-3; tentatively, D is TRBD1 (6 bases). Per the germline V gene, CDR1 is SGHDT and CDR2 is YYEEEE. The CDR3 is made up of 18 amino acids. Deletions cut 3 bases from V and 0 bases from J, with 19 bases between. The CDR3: CASSSADRTVSSGNTIYF. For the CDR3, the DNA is TGTGCCAGCAGCTCCGCCGATCGGACAGTTAGCTCTGGAAACACCATATATTTT.

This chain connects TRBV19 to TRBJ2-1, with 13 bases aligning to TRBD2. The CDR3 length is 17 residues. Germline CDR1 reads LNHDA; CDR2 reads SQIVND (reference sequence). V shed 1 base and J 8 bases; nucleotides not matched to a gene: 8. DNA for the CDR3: TGTGCCAGTAGTATAGTACTAGCGGGGGGGCCGACTTATGAGCAGTTCTTC. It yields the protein CASSIVLAGGPTYEQFF.